The TCR beta chain under discussion was sequenced for a study of blood T cell repertoires in COVID-19. The CDR3 spans 15 residues. Per germline, CDR1 MNHEY and CDR2 SVGAGI. Between the trimmed V and J ends, which lost 0 bases and 2 bases, there was a span of 11 bases. Data came from immunoSEQ multiplex PCR; TCRdb stores just in-frame clones and leaves some out. Of 52,000 or so clones listed, approximately 84% are singletons. This TCR derives from a man aged 65 to 79 with active COVID-19. The chain is built from TRBV6-5 and TRBJ2-7; TRBD2 is a possible D gene (5 bases). Sequenced material: peripheral blood. The CDR3 loop reads CASSYSSGYTYEQYF. CDR3 DNA: TGTGCCAGCAGTTACTCTTCGGGGTACACCTACGAGCAGTACTTC.